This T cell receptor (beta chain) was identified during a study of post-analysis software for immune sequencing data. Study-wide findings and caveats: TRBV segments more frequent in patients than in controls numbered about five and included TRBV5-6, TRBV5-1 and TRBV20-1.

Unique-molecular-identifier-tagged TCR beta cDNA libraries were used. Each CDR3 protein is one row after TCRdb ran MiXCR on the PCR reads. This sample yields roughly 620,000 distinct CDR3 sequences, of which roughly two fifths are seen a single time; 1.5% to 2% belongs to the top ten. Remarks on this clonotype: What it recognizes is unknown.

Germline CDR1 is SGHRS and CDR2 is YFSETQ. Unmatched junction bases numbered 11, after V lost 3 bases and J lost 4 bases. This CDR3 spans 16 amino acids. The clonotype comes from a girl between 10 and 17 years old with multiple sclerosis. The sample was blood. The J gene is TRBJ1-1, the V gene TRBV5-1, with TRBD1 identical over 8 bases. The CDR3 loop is CASSSRPTGEGTEAFF. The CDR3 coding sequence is TGCGCCAGCAGCTCTCGACCGACAGGGGAGGGCACTGAAGCTTTCTTT.